The next 28 T cell receptor beta chains were all read from a single sample in a study of blood T cell repertoires in COVID-19. Libraries were prepared by immunoSEQ multiplex PCR; TCRdb keeps only in-frame clonotypes and omits some of them. The data hold some 120,000 clones, with roughly 79% observed a single time. Sequencing was done on a sample of peripheral blood. These receptor sequences come from a man aged 70 or older with active or convalescent COVID-19.

This chain connects TRBV2 to TRBJ1-6; no clear D. The V gene's germline CDR1 is SNHLY and CDR2 FYNNEI. Trimming removed 2 bases from V and 10 bases from J, with 3 bases in between. This CDR3 contains 11 residues. As DNA, the CDR3 is TGTGCCAGCAGTGAACGGTCACCCCTCCACTTT. Its translation: CASSERSPLHF.

The rearrangement links TRBV6-5 to TRBJ2-7; a weak D match, TRBD2 (6 bases). Germline values: CDR1 MNHEY, CDR2 SVGAGI. Trimming took off 5 bases at V and 2 bases at J, with 16 bases between the two ends. This CDR3 comprises 15 residues. The CDR3, as DNA: TGTGCCAGCAGTCTCCGTGGAGGGGCTCCCTACGAGCAGTACTTC. Translated, it gives CASSLRGGAPYEQYF.

The chain combines TRBV28 with TRBJ1-1, with D tentatively TRBD1 (5 bases). The CDR3 runs 18 residues. Germline CDR1 is MDHEN and CDR2 is SYDVKM. V lost 2 bases and J 4 bases, leaving 23 bases between the germline ends. This chain's CDR3 is CASSLRAGVGTGVTEAFF. CDR3 bases: TGTGCCAGCAGTTTACGAGCGGGTGTGGGGACGGGGGTCACTGAAGCTTTCTTT.

The V gene is TRBV2, the J gene TRBJ2-1; TRBD2 matches 9 bases. Germline V gene lookup returns CDR1 SNHLY and CDR2 FYNNEI. The V and J ends lost 7 bases and 5 bases, in that order; junction bases with no gene match: 3. This CDR3 comprises 13 residues. This chain's CDR3 is CASTSGMDNEQFF. Written as DNA, the CDR3 is TGTGCCAGCACTAGCGGGATGGACAATGAGCAGTTCTTC.

This rearrangement joins TRBV7-9 to TRBJ2-1; 8 positions agree with TRBD1. In germline, CDR1 is SEHNR, CDR2 FQNEAQ (reference sequence). With V trimmed by 3 bases and J by 8 bases, 6 bases remained unmatched. The CDR3 extends over 14 amino acids. The CDR3 region has the DNA TGTGCCAGCAGCTTTGACAGGGGAGTGGATGAGCAGTTCTTC. Translated, it gives CASSFDRGVDEQFF.

V is TRBV6-5 and J is TRBJ1-1; no reliable D call. V dropped 0 bases and J dropped 5 bases, with 7 bases sitting between them. Germline CDR1 reads MNHEY; CDR2 reads SVGAGI. The CDR3 covers 13 residues. The CDR3, as DNA: TGTGCCAGCAGTTACTCGTACAGAACTGAAGCTTTCTTT. Protein product: CASSYSYRTEAFF.

The V and J genes are TRBV10-3 and TRBJ2-5, with a possible D match to TRBD1 (5 bases). Germline CDR1 and CDR2: ENHRY and SYGVKD. The CDR3 is 14 residues long. The V gene lost 2 bases and the J gene lost 7 bases, with 14 bases spanning the gap. This CDR3 reads CAISEMDKSGTQYF. The CDR3 nucleotides are TGTGCCATCAGTGAGATGGACAAGAGTGGGACCCAGTACTTC.

The chain links TRBV5-4 to TRBJ1-2, with TRBD1 matching over 10 bases. This CDR3 has 15 amino acids. Germline V gene lookup returns CDR1 SGHNT and CDR2 YYREEE (reference sequence). Trimming at V came to 3 bases and at J to 7 bases, leaving 9 bases not matched to a gene. In nucleotides, the CDR3 is TGTGCCAGCAGCTCTATGGACAGGGGGTGGATTGGCTACACCTTC. It is translated as CASSSMDRGWIGYTF.

The chain carries TRBV10-3 and TRBJ1-3; 8 nucleotides match TRBD1. Germline V CDR1 and CDR2: ENHRY, SYGVKD. Germline trimming cut 0 bases from V and 2 bases from J; bases unmatched to any gene: 3. This CDR3 is built from 16 residues. The CDR3 loop reads CAISESRQGPGNTIYF. For the CDR3, the DNA is TGTGCCATCAGTGAGTCGCGACAGGGGCCTGGAAACACCATATATTTT.

The chain combines TRBV28 with TRBJ1-1; D is perhaps TRBD1 (5 bases). From germline, CDR1 is MDHEN and CDR2 SYDVKM. This CDR3 is built from 15 residues. The ends were cut back, 2 bases at V and 0 bases at J, with 10 bases in the middle. The CDR3 is CASSLLGGLNTEAFF. The CDR3 bases are TGTGCCAGCAGTTTACTGGGGGGATTGAACACTGAAGCTTTCTTT.

The chain links TRBV25-1 to TRBJ1-4; 10 bases match TRBD1. CDR3 length equals 14 residues. Germline CDR1 is MGHDK and CDR2 is SYGVNS. The junction had 7 bases not matched to a gene; V was cut back by 8 bases and J by 7 bases. CDR3 nucleotides: TGTGCCAGCGGGTCAGACAGGGGGCCTGAAAAACTGTTTTTT. This codes for CASGSDRGPEKLFF.

The chain uses TRBV19 and TRBJ1-4, with TRBD1 matching over 9 bases. Trimming at V came to 6 bases and at J to 4 bases, leaving 6 bases not matched to a gene. Germline V lookup: CDR1 LNHDA, CDR2 SQIVND (reference sequence). This CDR3 is 15 amino acids long. CDR3 nucleotide sequence: TGTGCCAGTAGGCTAACGGGACAGGGTAATGAAAAACTGTTTTTT. This encodes CASRLTGQGNEKLFF.

V is TRBV7-2 and J is TRBJ1-6, with D possibly being TRBD1 (6 bases). CDR3 length: 17 residues. V was shortened by 6 bases and J by 8 bases, with 23 bases between the two germline ends. Germline values: CDR1 SGHTA, CDR2 FQGNSA. CDR3 coding DNA: TGTGCCAGCAGTCTAGTAGGGGGAAGTGGGGCGTATTCACCCCTCCACTTT. It specifies CASSLVGGSGAYSPLHF.

The chain is built from TRBV20-1 and TRBJ2-1, with 11 bases aligning to TRBD2. Germline V gene lookup returns CDR1 DFQATT and CDR2 SNEGSKA (reference sequence). The length of the CDR3 is 15 residues. Trimming removed 3 bases from V and 8 bases from J; junction bases left unmatched: 9. For the CDR3, the DNA is TGCAGTGCTAGTCTTAGCGGGAGGGAGTGGGATGAGCAGTTCTTC. Translation gives CSASLSGREWDEQFF.

The chain links TRBV18 to TRBJ2-2, with D perhaps matching TRBD2 (5 bases). Germline loops: CDR1 KGHSH, CDR2 LQKENI. The CDR3 has 21 amino acids. V was shortened by 0 bases and J by 1 base, with 24 bases between the two germline ends. The CDR3 bases are TGTGCCAGCTCACCACCAAACAGCCAACACCGGGGATTGAAGAACACCGGGGAGCTGTTTTTT. It specifies CASSPPNSQHRGLKNTGELFF.

The chain recombines TRBV4-2 with TRBJ1-1, with 10 bases that match TRBD1. There are 16 residues in the CDR3. Trimming removed 4 bases from V and 4 bases from J; junction bases left unmatched: 9. Germline values: CDR1 LGHNA, CDR2 YNFKEQ. The CDR3 region is CASSPQRDRGGTEAFF. In DNA, the CDR3 is TGTGCCAGCAGCCCTCAGCGGGACAGGGGCGGCACTGAAGCTTTCTTT.

The sample holds a few counts of this clone. The chain recombines TRBV7-2 with TRBJ1-1; D is ambiguous. Trimming shortened V by 5 bases and J by 0 bases, and 13 bases separated the two germline ends. Germline V gives CDR1 SGHTA, CDR2 FQGNSA. This CDR3 spans 15 amino acids. DNA of the CDR3: TGTGCCAGCAGCCTAAGTCACCTAATGAACACTGAAGCTTTCTTT. It codes for CASSLSHLMNTEAFF.

On this clone: An end of the junction does not agree with germline; a read error may underlie this. The CDR3 sequence: CARSPRGEGFYEQYF. The CDR3, as DNA: TGCGCCCGCAGCCCGAGGGGGGAGGGCTTCTACGAGCAGTACTTC. This chain joins TRBV4-3 and TRBJ2-7; a possible D gene is TRBD2 (7 bases). The germline V gene encodes CDR1 LGHNA and CDR2 YSLEER. The CDR3 extends over 15 amino acids.

This clone was observed a few times. The V call is TRBV29-1, the J call TRBJ1-1, with D perhaps TRBD1 (6 bases). Trimming took 6 bases from V and 8 from J, leaving 10 bases between them. The CDR3 spans 10 residues. The germline V gene encodes CDR1 SQVTM and CDR2 ANQGSEA. The CDR3 region is CSVWTAEAFF. The DNA of the CDR3 is TGCAGCGTCTGGACAGCCGAAGCTTTCTTT.

The chain couples TRBV7-9 to TRBJ2-1; D is ambiguous. This CDR3 contains 19 residues. Trimming pared 1 base from V and 1 base from J, leaving 20 bases between. CDR1 and CDR2 (germline): SEHNR, FQNEAQ (reference sequence). The CDR3: CASSLVNFKLAHSYNEQFF. The CDR3 DNA sequence: TGTGCCAGCAGCTTAGTTAACTTCAAGTTAGCTCATTCCTACAATGAGCAGTTCTTC.

This clone was observed a few times. Other DNA sequences within the sample encode an identical CDR3. The rearrangement uses TRBV29-1 and TRBJ1-1; D ambiguous. Deletions cut 4 bases from V and 6 bases from J, with 9 bases between. The CDR3 length is 11 residues. CDR1 is SQVTM and CDR2 is ANQGSEA in the germline V gene. The CDR3 here is CSVARGSEAFF. CDR3 coding DNA: TGCAGCGTTGCTAGAGGGTCTGAAGCTTTCTTT. The full variable domain, completed using reference TRBV29-1 and TRBJ1-1, is SAVISQKPSRDICQRGTSLTIQCQVDSQVTMMFWYRQQPGQSLTLIATANQGSEATYESGFVIDKFPISRPNLTFSTLTVSNMSPEDSSIYLCSVARGSEAFFGQGTRLTVV.

This sequence joins TRBV21-1 and TRBJ2-3; the DNA was not used to check the table's D call, TRBD1. TRBV21-1 is annotated as a pseudogene. The CDR3 loop spans 17 amino acids. CDR3 residues: CASSKTVRQGPPDTQYF. In DNA form, the CDR3 reads TGTGCCAGCAGCAAAACTGTTAGACAGGGCCCACCTGATACGCAGTATTTT.

J is TRBJ1-2 and V is TRBV29-1; 9 bases are a match to TRBD1. This CDR3 is built from 12 residues. CDR1 is SQVTM and CDR2 is ANQGSEA in the germline V gene. V trimming: 6 bases; J trimming: 7 bases; junction bases outside the gene matches: 6. CDR3 in DNA: TGCAGCGTGGTACAGGGGGCTAGTGGCTACACCTTC. It is translated as CSVVQGASGYTF.

This chain's CDR3 is CASSPSGTGGSYTF. CDR3 in DNA: TGTGCCAGCAGTCCTTCCGGGACAGGGGGAAGCTACACCTTC. The chain is built from TRBV27 and TRBJ1-2, with 11 bases matching TRBD1. The V gene end was trimmed by 5 bases and the J gene end by 9 bases; junction bases not matched to a gene: 8. From germline, CDR1 is MNHEY and CDR2 SMNVEV (reference sequence). There are 14 residues in the CDR3.

This rearrangement joins TRBV29-1 to TRBJ1-1, with D unresolved. With 7 bases removed from V and 1 base from J, the gap between germline ends came to 10 bases. Germline V gives CDR1 SQVTM, CDR2 ANQGSEA. This CDR3 comprises 12 residues. This chain's CDR3 is CSARPGNTEAFF. DNA for the CDR3: TGCAGCGCCCGACCGGGGAACACTGAAGCTTTCTTT.

This clone was seen only a few times. CDR3 sequence: CATSLGGSNEQFF. Here the CDR3 DNA reads TGTGCCACCTCCTTGGGGGGTAGCAATGAGCAGTTCTTC. This chain connects TRBV15 to TRBJ2-1; D may be TRBD2 (6 bases). Germline V gene lookup returns CDR1 LNHNV and CDR2 YYDKDF (reference sequence). Between the trimmed V and J ends, which lost 8 bases and 6 bases, there was a span of 14 bases. This CDR3 contains 13 residues.

DNA of the CDR3: TGTGCCAGCAGCCCACACGGGATAATGAACACTGAAGCTTTCTTT. It is translated as CASSPHGIMNTEAFF. The rearrangement uses TRBV11-3 and TRBJ1-1; D gene unclear. The CDR3 length is 15 residues. The germline CDR1 and CDR2 sequences are SGHNT and YENEEA. Trimming took off 5 bases at V and 0 bases at J, with 13 bases between the two ends. Full variable domain (missing parts from reference TRBV11-3 and TRBJ1-1): EAGVVQSPRYKIIEKKQPVAFWCNPISGHNTLYWYLQNLGQGPELLIRYENEEAVDDSQLPKDRFSAERLKGVDSTLKIQPAELGDSAVYLCASSPHGIMNTEAFFGQGTRLTVV.

The chain couples TRBV18 to TRBJ2-2, with D tentatively TRBD1 (6 bases). Germline lookup yields CDR1 KGHSH and CDR2 LQKENI. V lost 2 bases and J 1 base, leaving 11 bases between the germline ends. This CDR3 is 16 amino acids long. CDR3 DNA sequence: TGTGCCAGCTCACCAAGGCAGGGACAGAACACCGGGGAGCTGTTTTTT. Translating it yields CASSPRQGQNTGELFF.